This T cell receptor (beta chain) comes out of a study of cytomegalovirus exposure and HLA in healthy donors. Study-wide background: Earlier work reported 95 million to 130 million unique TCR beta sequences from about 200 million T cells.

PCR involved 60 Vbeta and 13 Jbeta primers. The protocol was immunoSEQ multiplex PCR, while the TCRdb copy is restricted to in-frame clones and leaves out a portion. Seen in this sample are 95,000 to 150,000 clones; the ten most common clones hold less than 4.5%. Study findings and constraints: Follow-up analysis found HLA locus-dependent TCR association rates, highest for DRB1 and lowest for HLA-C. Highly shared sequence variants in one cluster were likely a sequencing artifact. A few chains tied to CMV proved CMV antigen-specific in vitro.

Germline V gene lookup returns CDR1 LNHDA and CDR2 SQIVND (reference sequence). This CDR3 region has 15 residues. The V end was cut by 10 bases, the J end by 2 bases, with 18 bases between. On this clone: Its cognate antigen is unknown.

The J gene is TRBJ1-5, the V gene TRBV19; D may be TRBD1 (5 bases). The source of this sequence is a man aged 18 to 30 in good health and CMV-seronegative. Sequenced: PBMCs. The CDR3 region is CATKEWGEGNQPQHF. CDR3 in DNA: TGTGCCACCAAAGAATGGGGGGAAGGCAATCAGCCCCAGCATTTT.